What follows are 9 T cell receptor beta chains derived from one specimen sequenced in a study of cytomegalovirus exposure and HLA in healthy donors (dated by TCRdb to about 2017). Receptor amplification or capture employed the immunoSEQ multiplex PCR assay. TCRdb took this table from immuneACCESS and kept in-frame rearrangements with V and J called. Such tables lack part of the clones; where checked against another copy, unresolved V genes explain under half of the gap, and the rest is unexplained. Present in this sample are 190,000 or so clones, 80% to 85% of which were seen just once. Clones ranked in the top ten supply about 2.8% of the sample. Sequencing used PBMCs. Receptors originate from a woman aged 18-35 years in good health and CMV-seropositive.

The V and J genes are TRBV10-3 and TRBJ1-6; D is ambiguous. Germline loops: CDR1 ENHRY, CDR2 SYGVKD. The CDR3 has 15 residues. V lost 8 bases, J lost 7 bases, and 18 bases lay in between. CDR3 sequence (DNA): TGTGCCATCGGAATGACTGAAGCTGGCAATTCACCCCTCCACTTT. Its translation: CAIGMTEAGNSPLHF.

The gene calls are TRBV5-4 and TRBJ1-2, with D possibly being TRBD1 (5 bases). The V gene lost 0 bases and the J gene lost 8 bases, with 17 bases spanning the gap. The CDR3 is 15 amino acids. Germline V gene lookup returns CDR1 SGHNT and CDR2 YYREEE (reference sequence). The CDR3 DNA sequence: TGTGCCAGCAGCTTGGCCGGCAGGGAGGGGAGCGGCTACACCTTC. This translates into CASSLAGREGSGYTF.

The chain employs TRBV7-3 and TRBJ2-3; 9 bases match TRBD2. Germline V gene sequence: CDR1 SGHTA, CDR2 FQGTGA. After removal of 5 bases from V and 1 base from J, the junction contained 4 bases not matched to a gene. CDR3 size: 15 residues. This chain's CDR3 is CASSPSGAGTDTQYF. The CDR3 coding sequence is TGTGCCAGCAGCCCTAGCGGGGCGGGCACAGATACGCAGTATTTT.

This chain links TRBV5-6 with TRBJ1-1; TRBD1 aligns across 7 bases. Losses at the gene ends were 3 bases for V and 7 bases for J; bases not matched to a gene: 9. Germline V CDR1 and CDR2: SGHDT, YYEEEE. CDR3 size: 14 residues. In nucleotides, the CDR3 is TGTGCCAGCAGCTCTTACAGGGGTATTATTGAAGCTTTCTTT. It yields the protein CASSSYRGIIEAFF.

This clone was recorded a few times. The rearrangement links TRBV15 to TRBJ2-5; D remains ambiguous. The CDR3 is 13 amino acids. The germline V gene encodes CDR1 LNHNV and CDR2 YYDKDF (reference sequence). V was trimmed by 0 bases and J by 4 bases, leaving 6 bases between them. Here the CDR3 DNA reads TGTGCCACCAGCAGAGATTTCGGAGAGACCCAGTACTTC. This codes for CATSRDFGETQYF.

The chain employs TRBV11-2 and TRBJ2-5; 8 bases agree with TRBD2. The CDR3 covers 14 residues. The germline CDR1 and CDR2 sequences are SGHAT and FQNNGV. V trimming: 5 bases; J trimming: 3 bases; junction bases outside the gene matches: 5. CDR3 amino acids: CASSTGGGKETQYF. For the CDR3, the DNA is TGTGCCAGCAGCACGGGAGGGGGTAAAGAGACCCAGTACTTC.

The chain recombines TRBV11-1 with TRBJ1-1; possibly TRBD1 for D (5 bases). Germline V gives CDR1 SGHAT, CDR2 FQDESV (reference sequence). V lost 3 bases and J 2 bases, leaving 7 bases between the germline ends. The CDR3 runs 13 residues. The CDR3 DNA reads TGTGCCAGCAGCTTCCAGGGAAACACTGAAGCTTTCTTT. It yields the protein CASSFQGNTEAFF.

Comment on this clone: One end of the junction does not line up with germline, which may come from a read error. The chain employs TRBV6-6 and TRBJ1-3; weak D call: TRBD1 (6 bases). Germline CDR1 is MNHNY and CDR2 is SVGAGI (reference sequence). The CDR3 consists of 13 residues. DNA of the CDR3: TGTGCCAGCCAACAGGGTTCTGGCAACACCATATATTTT. Its protein product is CASQQGSGNTIYF.

The gene calls are TRBV19 and TRBJ1-5, with TRBD1 matching over 8 bases. V lost 3 bases and J lost 4; bases outside the gene matches: 5. Germline V lookup: CDR1 LNHDA, CDR2 SQIVND (reference sequence). There are 15 residues in the CDR3. Written as DNA, the CDR3 is TGTGCCAGTAGTATTTCACAGGGGGAAAATCAGCCCCAGCATTTT. Translated, it gives CASSISQGENQPQHF.